Following are 27 T cell receptor beta chains from one sample sequenced in a study of monozygotic twins with inflammatory bowel disease. TCRdb reanalyzed the 5' RACE reads and collapses them to one entry per CDR3 protein, without DNA. The sample includes approximately 330,000 distinct CDR3 sequences. Sequenced sample: blood. The receptor set was obtained from a human donor with ulcerative colitis or Crohn's disease, or a healthy co-twin of an affected twin (not recorded which).

This chain links TRBV6-1 with TRBJ1-6; TCRdb's D gene call, TRBD1, goes unchecked for lack of DNA. Germline CDR1 is MNHNS and CDR2 is SASEGT. The CDR3 runs to 15 residues. The CDR3 spells CASSPTGTGDSPLHF.

The CDR3 is CASSLGLAGDGQERTQFF. The rearrangement links TRBV5-6 to TRBJ2-1; no DNA is available, so the TRBD2 call from TCRdb remains unchecked. The CDR3 loop spans 18 amino acids. Looked up from germline, CDR1 is SGHDT and CDR2 is YYEEEE. Full variable domain (remainder filled in from reference TRBV5-6 and TRBJ2-1): DAGVTQSPTHLIKTRGQQVTLRCSPKSGHDTVSWYQQALGQGPQFIFQYYEEEERQRGNFPDRFSGHQFPNYSSELNVNALLLGDSALYLCASSLGLAGDGQERTQFFGPGTRLTVL.

This chain uses TRBV12-3 or TRBV12-4 with TRBJ2-2. The CDR3 extends over 13 amino acids. CDR3 loop: CASTLGIAGELFF.

V usage is TRBV4-1 and J usage is TRBJ2-7. The CDR3 covers 14 residues. Germline-derived CDR1 and CDR2 are MGHRA and YSYEKL. The CDR3 loop reads CASSLSGTPYEQYF.

The V call is TRBV29-1, the J call TRBJ2-5; TCRdb's D gene call, TRBD1, goes unchecked for lack of DNA. The CDR3 has 12 amino acids. Germline V gene lookup returns CDR1 SQVTM and CDR2 ANQGSEA. CDR3 in amino acids: CSVDRGRETQYF.

The chain joins TRBV7-9 to TRBJ2-3; TCRdb reports TRBD1, a call that lacks DNA to check it against. Germline lookup yields CDR1 SEHNR and CDR2 FQNEAQ (reference sequence). The CDR3 extends over 16 amino acids. CDR3 sequence: CASSPGRTGVTDTQYF.

The gene calls are TRBV20-1 and TRBJ2-7; the TCRdb call, TRBD2, lacks DNA for checking. CDR3 length: 13 amino acids. CDR1 and CDR2 from the germline V gene are DFQATT and SNEGSKA (reference sequence). The CDR3 spells CSGRLAGGREQYF.

This chain connects TRBV12-3 or TRBV12-4 to TRBJ1-2. The CDR3 has 16 residues. The CDR3 loop reads CASSRDLWQGDYGYTF.

This rearrangement joins TRBV7-9 to TRBJ2-5; as DNA is missing, the TRBD1 call by TCRdb cannot be tested. This CDR3 has 16 residues. Germline-derived CDR1 and CDR2 are SEHNR and FQNEAQ (reference sequence). CDR3 amino acids: CASSSYPGTEQETQYF.

The chain joins TRBV5-1 to TRBJ1-3. From germline, CDR1 is SGHRS and CDR2 YFSETQ. CDR3 length: 15 residues. This CDR3 reads CASSYGLTSGNTIYF.

The chain couples TRBV28 to TRBJ1-5; TCRdb's D call of TRBD1 is untestable without DNA. CDR3 length: 16 amino acids. Germline V gives CDR1 MDHEN, CDR2 SYDVKM. This chain's CDR3 is CASSLGTGRSNQPQHF. The full variable domain, in which reference TRBV28 and TRBJ1-5 provide the parts outside the CDR3, is DVKVTQSSRYLVKRTGEKVFLECVQDMDHENMFWYRQDPGLGLRLIYFSYDVKMKEKGDIPEGYSVSREKKERFSLILESASTNQTSMYLCASSLGTGRSNQPQHFGDGTRLSIL.

The chain has TRBV29-1 and TRBJ2-7. The CDR3 sequence is 11 residues long. Germline V gene lookup returns CDR1 SQVTM and CDR2 ANQGSEA. This chain's CDR3 is CSVAGAYEQYF.

V gene TRBV7-2 combines with J gene TRBJ2-1; TCRdb indicates TRBD1, and absent DNA this call remains unverified. CDR1 and CDR2 from the germline V gene are SGHTA and FQGNSA. This CDR3 is 17 amino acids long. This chain's CDR3 is CASSLSGGAVGVDEQFF.

This chain joins TRBV20-1 and TRBJ2-3; TCRdb proposes TRBD2, but this gene call is untestable without DNA. This CDR3 is 15 amino acids long. The V gene's germline CDR1 is DFQATT and CDR2 SNEGSKA (reference sequence). This CDR3 reads CSASSTSGLADTQYF.

The chain carries TRBV12-3 or TRBV12-4 and TRBJ2-7; TCRdb outputs TRBD2, but without DNA this stays unchecked. The CDR3 spans 12 residues. CDR3 region: CAIGGENYEQYF.

The V call is TRBV6-5, the J call TRBJ2-2. Germline lookup yields CDR1 MNHEY and CDR2 SVGAGI. This CDR3 has 15 amino acids. The CDR3: CASSYLGISTGELFF.

The genes are TRBV29-1 and TRBJ2-2; with no DNA, the TCRdb D assignment of TRBD2 cannot be verified. This CDR3 spans 17 amino acids. Germline assignment: CDR1 SQVTM and CDR2 ANQGSEA. CDR3 residues: CSVSGVRTRFSSGELFF.

The chain has TRBV5-1 and TRBJ2-7. The CDR3 spans 13 residues. Germline V CDR1 and CDR2: SGHRS, YFSETQ. This chain's CDR3 is CASSLATPYEQYF.

This rearrangement joins TRBV4-3 to TRBJ2-1; TCRdb's assignment of TRBD2 cannot be checked, as there is no DNA. This CDR3 spans 17 amino acids. Germline V gene data show CDR1 as LGHNA and CDR2 as YSLEER. The CDR3 sequence: CASSQEGGGGSIYEQFF.

The V call is TRBV5-1, the J call TRBJ1-6; TCRdb's D call, TRBD1, is unchecked because there is no DNA. This CDR3 has 15 amino acids. CDR1 SGHRS and CDR2 YFSETQ come from the germline V gene. The CDR3 sequence: CASSSDGQNNSPLHF.

This sequence joins TRBV15 and TRBJ1-5; TCRdb's D call, TRBD1, is unchecked because there is no DNA. The CDR3 loop spans 18 amino acids. The germline gives CDR1 LNHNV, CDR2 YYDKDF (reference sequence). This chain's CDR3 is CATSAPPGTDRSNQPQHF.

This chain joins TRBV7-9 and TRBJ2-7; there is no DNA to check the TCRdb D call of TRBD1. This CDR3 spans 14 amino acids. The germline gives CDR1 SEHNR, CDR2 FQNEAQ (reference sequence). The chain's CDR3 is CASSLAGIGGEQYF.

The chain employs TRBV3-1 and TRBJ2-7; TCRdb's D gene call, TRBD1, goes unchecked for lack of DNA. Germline V gives CDR1 LGHDT, CDR2 YNNKEL (reference sequence). This CDR3 contains 15 residues. The CDR3 reads CASSLRGRVPYEQYF.

This chain connects TRBV9 to TRBJ1-1. Per germline, CDR1 SGDLS and CDR2 YYNGEE. CDR3 length: 16 residues. The CDR3 is CASSVEPQVGGTEAFF.

The gene calls are TRBV12-3 or TRBV12-4 and TRBJ1-2; the TRBD1 assignment by TCRdb is unverifiable without DNA. The CDR3 loop spans 13 amino acids. CDR3 residues: CASSSDSYYGYTF.

This chain connects TRBV6-5 to TRBJ2-7; TCRdb's assignment of TRBD2 cannot be checked, as there is no DNA. Germline V CDR1 and CDR2: MNHEY, SVGAGI. The CDR3 is 14 residues long. The CDR3: CASSFGRGEYEQYF.

The gene calls are TRBV7-9 and TRBJ1-5; TCRdb's D gene call, TRBD1, goes unchecked for lack of DNA. Germline CDR1 SEHNR, CDR2 FQNEAQ (reference sequence). This CDR3 spans 14 amino acids. CDR3: CASSLRQPDQPQHF.